The present T cell receptor beta chain was sequenced within a study of spatial heterogeneity in lung cancer. Study-wide background: For tumor regions, TCR transcript counts showed a strong correlation with a T cell module score derived from matched bulk RNA-seq.

V dropped 5 bases and J dropped 7; count of bases not matched to a gene: 11. CDR3 length: 16 amino acids. Germline-derived CDR1 and CDR2 are KGHDR and SFDVKD. One entry per CDR3 protein results from TCRdb running MiXCR on the 5' RACE reads. The sample contains roughly 8,500 distinct CDR3 sequences, approximately 9.3% of which appear only once. Whole-study results and caveats: Within tumors, counts of expanded alpha and beta TCRs tracked tumor mutation counts.

The time point was: sample taken at primary tumor resection. In this sample, this clonotype is medium-sized (0.01 to 0.1%). Its antigen is currently unknown. The chain employs TRBV24-1 and TRBJ2-3; TRBD2 matches at 10 bases. The TCR comes from a male donor with early-stage non-small cell lung cancer. The material was lung tumor tissue, obtained at surgery. The CDR3 coding sequence is TGTGCCACCAGTGTATCCAAAGCGGGAGGGAAAAATACGCAGTATTTT. Its protein product is CATSVSKAGGKNTQYF.